What follows describes a single TCR beta chain. Its antigen is currently unknown. The CDR3 has 16 residues. The junction had 16 bases not matched to a gene; V was cut back by 6 bases and J by 4 bases. From germline, CDR1 is SQVTM and CDR2 ANQGSEA. Replicate sorted-subset PCRs were loaded with roughly 190 ng DNA, 25,000 to 30,000 T cell genomes. The method was immunoSEQ multiplex PCR; TCRdb's version includes in-frame clones alone and lacks a portion of them. This table holds about 640,000 clones, approximately 79% found once. The sample is drawn from a study of shared clonotypes between healthy human individuals. Study findings and constraints: Naive CD4 clonotype sharing across several donors was 4.5% to 6%. In general, naive subsets displayed greater estimated richness than memory subsets did.

The chain joins TRBV29-1 to TRBJ2-7; 9 bases are shared with TRBD1. The sample comprised memory CD4+ T cells sorted from blood. Subset described: CD45RA-negative fraction. The TCR was taken from a woman in her twenties or thirties in good health. The CDR3 DNA reads TGCAGCGTCGGGGGGTTGGGACAGGGTAAGGGTTACGAGCAGTACTTC. The encoded protein is CSVGGLGQGKGYEQYF.